What follows are 15 T cell receptor beta chains derived from one specimen sequenced in a study of blood T cell repertoires in COVID-19. The protocol was immunoSEQ multiplex PCR, while the TCRdb copy is restricted to in-frame clones and leaves out a portion. Of approximately 54,000 clones in the sample, 80% to 90% were seen once. The sequencing sample was made of peripheral blood. The receptors come from a woman aged 55-75 years with acute or convalescent COVID-19.

This chain uses TRBV5-1 with TRBJ2-7; TRBD1 agrees at 7 bases. Germline trimming cut 0 bases from V and 3 bases from J; bases unmatched to any gene: 9. CDR3 length equals 16 residues. Germline assignment: CDR1 SGHRS and CDR2 YFSETQ. This CDR3 reads CASSLASTGLVYEQYF. The CDR3 DNA sequence: TGCGCCAGCAGCTTGGCCTCGACAGGGCTTGTCTACGAGCAGTACTTC.

This clone is a singleton in its sample. This sequence joins TRBV25-1 and TRBJ1-1; possibly TRBD1 for D (6 bases). The V end was cut by 3 bases, the J end by 4 bases, with 12 bases between. The CDR3 totals 14 residues. Germline V gene sequence: CDR1 MGHDK, CDR2 SYGVNS. CDR3 loop: CASSDTGYFTEAFF. DNA for the CDR3: TGTGCCAGCAGTGATACAGGGTATTTCACTGAAGCTTTCTTT. The whole variable domain, remainder taken from reference TRBV25-1 and TRBJ1-1, is EADIYQTPRYLVIGTGKKITLECSQTMGHDKMYWYQQDPGMELHLIHYSYGVNSTEKGDLSSESTVSRIRTEHFPLTLESARPSHTSQYLCASSDTGYFTEAFFGQGTRLTVV.

The genes are TRBV2 and TRBJ1-3, with 7 bases lining up with TRBD1. Germline V gene sequence: CDR1 SNHLY, CDR2 FYNNEI. This CDR3 has 13 residues. V lost 10 bases, J lost 1 base, and 4 bases stayed unmatched. CDR3 amino acids: CATARGSGNTIYF. DNA for the CDR3: TGTGCCACGGCCAGGGGGTCTGGAAACACCATATATTTT. The full variable domain, its missing parts supplied by reference TRBV2 and TRBJ1-3, is EPEVTQTPSHQVTQMGQEVILRCVPISNHLYFYWYRQILGQKVEFLVSFYNNEISEKSEIFDDQFSVERPDGSNFTLKIRSTKLEDSAMYFCATARGSGNTIYFGEGSWLTVV.

The V gene is TRBV7-9, the J gene TRBJ2-7, with 7 bases that match TRBD1. V lost 5 bases to trimming and J lost 5 bases; unmatched junction nucleotides: 12. The CDR3 extends over 15 amino acids. Germline V CDR1 and CDR2: SEHNR, FQNEAQ (reference sequence). CDR3 nucleotide sequence: TGTGCCAGCAGCGTCCACCGGGACAGATTACACGAGCAGTACTTC. This codes for CASSVHRDRLHEQYF.

The chain recombines TRBV11-3 with TRBJ2-5, with D perhaps TRBD2 (5 bases). The CDR3 spans 12 residues. Trimming took off 2 bases at V and 5 bases at J, with 6 bases between the two ends. CDR1 is SGHNT, CDR2 YENEEA, per germline. The chain's CDR3 is CASSLPGETQYF. In DNA form, the CDR3 reads TGTGCCAGCAGCTTACCGGGGGAGACCCAGTACTTC.

The V gene is TRBV7-8, the J gene TRBJ2-3, with D possibly matching TRBD1 (5 bases). Looked up from germline, CDR1 is SGHVS and CDR2 is FQNEAQ. V was shortened by 5 bases and J by 0 bases, with 18 bases between the two germline ends. The CDR3 spans 17 residues. CDR3 sequence reads: CASSRNTRQTSTDTQYF. Written as DNA, the CDR3 is TGTGCCAGCAGCCGAAACACGAGACAGACTAGCACAGATACGCAGTATTTT. The full variable domain, in which reference TRBV7-8 and TRBJ2-3 provide the parts outside the CDR3, is GAGVSQSPRYKVAKRGQDVALRCDPISGHVSLFWYQQALGQGPEFLTYFQNEAQLDKSGLPSDRFFAERPEGSVSTLKIQRTQQEDSAVYLCASSRNTRQTSTDTQYFGPGTRLTVL.

The V gene is TRBV6-5, the J gene TRBJ2-3, with D uncertain. There are 14 residues in the CDR3. Trimming removed 6 bases from V and 1 base from J, with 11 bases in between. Germline V gives CDR1 MNHEY, CDR2 SVGAGI. CDR3 sequence (DNA): TGTGCCAGCAGGCCGAGTGTGGGCACAGATACGCAGTATTTT. Translated: CASRPSVGTDTQYF.

This chain's CDR3 is CAWSYRGRTYEQYF. Written as DNA, the CDR3 is TGTGCCTGGAGCTACAGGGGACGGACCTACGAGCAGTACTTC. The chain uses TRBV30 and TRBJ2-7; 7 bases line up with TRBD1. The CDR3 is 14 amino acids. The J segment lost 2 bases and the V segment lost 3 bases, leaving 7 bases of the junction unmatched. Germline V gene data show CDR1 as GTSNPN and CDR2 as SVGIG (reference sequence).

The chain has TRBV4-2 and TRBJ1-3; TRBD1 matches 10 bases. The CDR3 is made up of 19 amino acids. With V trimmed by 1 base and J by 2 bases, 11 bases remained unmatched. Germline V gene lookup returns CDR1 LGHNA and CDR2 YNFKEQ. This chain's CDR3 is CASSQAPGQGKLPGNTIYF. The CDR3 nucleotides are TGTGCCAGCAGCCAAGCCCCGGGACAGGGGAAATTGCCTGGAAACACCATATATTTT.

This chain connects TRBV7-9 to TRBJ1-1; possibly TRBD1 for D (6 bases). Germline-derived CDR1 and CDR2 are SEHNR and FQNEAQ (reference sequence). The V end was cut by 1 base, the J end by 0 bases, with 9 bases between. The CDR3 runs 15 residues. The CDR3 region has the DNA TGTGCCAGCAGCTTAGTTCAGGGGATGAACACTGAAGCTTTCTTT. Translated, it gives CASSLVQGMNTEAFF.

This chain connects TRBV5-1 to TRBJ1-3, with D unresolved. Trimming removed 4 bases at V and 2 bases at J, with 10 bases between. From germline, CDR1 is SGHRS and CDR2 YFSETQ. The CDR3 loop spans 14 amino acids. The CDR3 DNA sequence: TGCGCCAGCAGCCTAGGTATGACTGGAAACACCATATATTTT. This gives the protein CASSLGMTGNTIYF.

V is TRBV3-1 (or the pseudogene TRBV3-2) and J is TRBJ1-1; TRBD1 aligns across 7 bases. The germline CDR1 and CDR2 sequences are LGHDT and YNNKEL (reference sequence). CDR3 length: 13 amino acids. V dropped 0 bases and J dropped 10; count of bases not matched to a gene: 5. CDR3: CASSQDLGGLAFF. The CDR3 DNA sequence: TGTGCCAGCAGCCAAGATCTAGGGGGCCTAGCTTTCTTT.

This clone was seen once. The rearrangement joins TRBV3-1 (or the pseudogene TRBV3-2) to TRBJ1-1; 9 bases match TRBD1. Germline CDR1 LGHDT, CDR2 YNNKEL (reference sequence). CDR3 length equals 14 residues. J gave up 5 bases and V 3 bases, and 4 bases lay outside the gene matches. The DNA for the CDR3 is TGTGCCAGCAGCCAGATCGGACAGGGGACTGAAGCTTTCTTT. It is translated as CASSQIGQGTEAFF.

The rearrangement links TRBV28 to TRBJ1-2; D unresolved. V was shortened by 4 bases and J by 2 bases, with 11 bases between the two germline ends. The germline V gene encodes CDR1 MDHEN and CDR2 SYDVKM. The CDR3 runs to 14 residues. This CDR3 reads CASSSGFRNYGYTF. The CDR3 nucleotides read TGTGCCAGCAGTTCGGGTTTTAGGAACTATGGCTACACCTTC.

This chain links TRBV12-3 or TRBV12-4 with TRBJ2-7, with TRBD1 as a possible D gene (6 bases). This CDR3 is 13 amino acids long. V was shortened by 6 bases and J by 7 bases, with 16 bases between the two germline ends. In DNA, the CDR3 is TGTGCCAGCAGGGACAGTGCCCTAGCTGAGCAGTACTTC. It yields the protein CASRDSALAEQYF.